This T cell receptor beta chain was retrieved from a study of T cell responses to AZD1222 COVID-19 vaccine (dated by TCRdb to the early 2020s). Context from the whole study: TCR sequencing covered fewer than 250 trial participants: nearly 210 given two doses of AZD1222 and 26 given two doses of MenACWY control vaccine. Trial participants were enrolled into age subgroups of 18-55, 56-69 and 70-plus years, which contained 148, 28 and 57 TCR-sequenced participants, respectively.

Here is what the overall study found, with its caveats: In the small 56-69-year group, the increase in depth fell short of significance, most likely because of low power. Epitopes outside the regions mutated in the B.1.351 and B.1.1.7 variants were reportedly recognized by nearly half of the unique spike-specific TCRs. After two AZD1222 doses, spike-specific TCR breadth and depth were significantly higher than at day 0 and than in MenACWY recipients. Because no day 14 peak-response samples were available, repertoires were characterized only after the peak T cell response. Most participants were white British and females outnumbered males, and the authors suggested that clonal diversity may have been underestimated. Conclusions about previously exposed vaccinees are limited, since just 5 or 6 AZD1222 recipients were seropositive for SARS-CoV-2 at baseline. The whole spike protein was spanned by vaccine-associated CD4 TCRs, and dominant responses were seen in regions 160-218 and 743-854.

Per the publication, the time point label means: about 28 days (+/-7) after the second vaccine dose. AZD1222 recipients with second doses at about 4 weeks or about 12 weeks were pooled, because spike-specific TCR depth and breadth did not differ between schedules. The vaccinee samples were drawn from two UK trials, COV001 and COV002, one of which was a single-blind randomized controlled phase 2/3 trial testing AZD1222 (ChAdOx1 nCoV-19) in healthy adults. For TCRbeta chain sequencing, PBMC samples from trial participants were taken at day 0 and at day 28 after the second dose. The CDR3 regions of human TCRbeta chains were analyzed by immunosequencing. In the source study's methods: TCRs in the repertoires were compared against a reference library of SARS-CoV-2-specific TCRs that had been generated with the MIRA antigen-specificity platform. Breadth was defined as the fraction of unique TCRs that were SARS-CoV-2-associated, and depth was defined as the fraction of total T cells that were SARS-CoV-2-associated. Using the MIRA data, each spike-specific TCR was assigned both to the spike region to which the TCR was reactive and to a CD4 or CD8 class. Log10-transformed breadth and depth values were compared by one-way ANOVA with Sidak's multiple comparisons tests. In its TCRdb copy, this immuneACCESS table keeps in-frame sequences only and misses some clones. Where compared with another copy, unresolved V genes explain less than half of these, and the others have no known cause. D and trimming come from the DNA, and the V and J calls and clone size come from that table. The sample yields approximately 170,000 clones; almost 90% were counted once. The top ten hold 11% of the sample.

Concerning this clone: Its target antigen remains unknown. No per-base quality is available; no much larger clone lies one base away.

The germline V gene (reference sequence) provides CDR1 LNHDA and CDR2 SQIVND. Trimming takes 5 bases off V and 4 bases off J; junction bases not matched to a gene: 9. Including cysteine and phenylalanine, the CDR3 has 15 amino acids. Solely the CDR3 DNA is kept, with 45 bases framed from the first base. The rearrangement combines TRBV19 with TRBJ1-2; 8 junctional bases match TRBD1. This receptor was obtained from an adult who received the AZD1222 COVID-19 vaccine. Sequenced here: peripheral blood, sampled 28 days after the second AZD1222 dose. This receptor carries the CDR3 CASSGSQGALYGYTF. In nucleotide form, the sequence is TGTGCCAGTAGTGGATCCCAGGGGGCCCTCTATGGCTACACCTTC.